Listed below are T cell receptor beta chains from one sample, sequenced in a study of radiotherapy plus CTLA-4 blockade in lung cancer. TCRdb keeps only in-frame clones here, not all; method: immunoSEQ multiplex PCR. Of 70,000 to 85,000 clones listed, 70% to 80% are singletons. Sequencing used peripheral blood, obtained from a patient treated with radiotherapy plus ipilimumab. These receptors were obtained from a human donor with non-small cell lung cancer whose response to radiotherapy plus ipilimumab could not be evaluated. The CDR3 runs from the conserved cysteine through the conserved F or W. D genes are given only for firm matches.

CASSQTRAGRNTEAFF NA TRBV4-1
CASSPTGGWGNTEAFF TRBD1 TRBV9
CASSETEGLYEQYF NA TRBV5-5
CASSVRQGRHGYTF TRBD1 TRBV9
CASSYTRQGETQYF TRBD1 TRBV6-5
CASSYSVDRGGETQYF TRBD1 TRBV6-5
CASSLAGSYEQYF NA TRBV5-5
CAWEDGTAYEQYF TRBD1 TRBV30
CASSTGQGAVYGYTF TRBD1 TRBV5-6
CASSTLAGGHTDTQYF TRBD2 TRBV5-1
CASSELSGSPDTQYF TRBD2 TRBV9
CAWSGDSGNTIYF TRBD1 TRBV30
CASSSQTSGRLGEQYF TRBD2 TRBV11-3
CASSQPWGLAGGLGDTQYF TRBD2 TRBV4-1
CASSLDRVNYGYTF NA TRBV5-1
CASSLATGYHYGYTF NA TRBV7-8
CASSSVRGGTQYF TRBD2 TRBV7-3
CASSLQRGGETQYF TRBD2 TRBV5-1
CASSLETGLAETQYF NA TRBV5-1
CASSSGSSNQETQYF NA TRBV5-1
CASSGRGYEQYF NA TRBV2
CASSPQVQETQYF NA TRBV19